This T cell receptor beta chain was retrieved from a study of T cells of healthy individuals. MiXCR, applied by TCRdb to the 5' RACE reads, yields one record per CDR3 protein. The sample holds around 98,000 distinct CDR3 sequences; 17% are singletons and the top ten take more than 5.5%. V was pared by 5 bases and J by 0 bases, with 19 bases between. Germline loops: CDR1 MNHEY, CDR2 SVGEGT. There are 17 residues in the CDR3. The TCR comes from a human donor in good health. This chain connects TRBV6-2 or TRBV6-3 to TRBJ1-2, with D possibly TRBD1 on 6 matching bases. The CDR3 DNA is TGTGCCAGCAGTAAAAGACCACAGGGCGCCTCTAACTATGGCTACACCTTC. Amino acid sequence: CASSKRPQGASNYGYTF.